This TCR beta chain was observed in a study of T-cell reconstitution after alpha-beta-depleted transplantation in children. Using unique molecular identifiers, the investigators prepared the TCRbeta library. One entry per CDR3 protein, called by TCRdb with MiXCR from the PCR reads. The data hold some 240,000 distinct CDR3 sequences, with approximately 9.9% observed a single time. The V end lost 2 bases, the J end lost 2 bases, and 12 bases lay between the germline ends. This CDR3 is 15 amino acids long. Germline V lookup: CDR1 SGDLS, CDR2 YYNGEE. Source: PBMCs from the stem cell graft donor, taken from the stem cell graft. This clonotype was obtained from a human donor who donated a stem cell graft to a child with SCID. V is TRBV9 and J is TRBJ2-3, with D possibly being TRBD1 (5 bases). CDR3 coding DNA: TGTGCCAGCAGCGTCACCCCAGGGCCCACAGATACGCAGTATTTT. Its translation is CASSVTPGPTDTQYF.